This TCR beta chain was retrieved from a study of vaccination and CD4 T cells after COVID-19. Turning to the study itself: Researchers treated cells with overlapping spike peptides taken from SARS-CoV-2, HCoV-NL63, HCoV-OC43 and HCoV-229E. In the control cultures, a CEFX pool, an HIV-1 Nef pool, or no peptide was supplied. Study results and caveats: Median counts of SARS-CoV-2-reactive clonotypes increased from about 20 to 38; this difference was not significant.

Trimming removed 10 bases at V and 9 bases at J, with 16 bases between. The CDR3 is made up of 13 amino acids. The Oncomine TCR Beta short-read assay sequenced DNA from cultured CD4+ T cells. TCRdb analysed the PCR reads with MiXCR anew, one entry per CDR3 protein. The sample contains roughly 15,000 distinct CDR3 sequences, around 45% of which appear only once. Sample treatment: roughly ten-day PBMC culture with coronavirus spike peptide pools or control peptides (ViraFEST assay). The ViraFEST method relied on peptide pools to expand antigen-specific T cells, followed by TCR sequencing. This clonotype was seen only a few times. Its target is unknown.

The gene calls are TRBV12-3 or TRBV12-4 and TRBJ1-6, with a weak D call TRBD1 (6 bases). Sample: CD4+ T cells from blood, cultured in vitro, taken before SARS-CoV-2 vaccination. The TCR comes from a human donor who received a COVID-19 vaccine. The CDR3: CATARGVGSPLHF. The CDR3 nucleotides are TGTGCCACCGCCAGGGGAGTTGGTTCACCCCTCCACTTT.